This T cell receptor (beta chain) was captured by sequencing in a study of T cell responses to AZD1222 COVID-19 vaccine. Findings and limits, study-wide: Vaccine-associated CD4 TCRs ranged over spike, dominating at 160-218 and 743-854. Repertoires were obtained solely post-peak T cell response. Females made up more of the donors, who were largely white British, and clonal diversity may have come out too low. Among spike-specific TCRs, nearly half reportedly target unmutated variant regions.

Comments on this clone: Its antigen is unknown.

Germline CDR1 reads LNHDA; CDR2 reads SQIVND (reference sequence). The CDR3 contains 20 residues. V lost 3 bases to trimming and J lost 6 bases; unmatched junction nucleotides: 16. Sequencing used immunoSEQ multiplex PCR; TCRdb keeps in-frame clones, though not all of them. The sample lists approximately 270,000 clones, about 94% occurring once. The sample in question was peripheral blood, obtained 28 days after the second AZD1222 dose. The TCR was taken from an adult who received the AZD1222 COVID-19 vaccine. J is TRBJ2-1 and V is TRBV19; 14 positions agree with TRBD2. The CDR3: CASSISIDHPGLAGANEQFF. The CDR3 nucleotides read TGTGCCAGTAGTATCAGTATCGACCACCCGGGACTAGCGGGAGCCAATGAGCAGTTCTTC. Full variable domain (missing parts from reference TRBV19 and TRBJ2-1): DGGITQSPKYLFRKEGQNVTLSCEQNLNHDAMYWYRQDPGQGLRLIYYSQIVNDFQKGDIAEGYSVSREKKESFPLTVTSAQKNPTAFYLCASSISIDHPGLAGANEQFFGPGTRLTVL.